The present T cell receptor beta chain was sequenced within a study of T cells in Graves' hyperthyroidism and ophthalmopathy. Researchers took RNA transcripts and amplified the TCR beta CDR3 regions from them. First-round RT-PCR targeting the TCR CDR3 was performed with the HTBI primer set. TCRdb reanalysed the multiplex PCR reads using MiXCR and keeps one entry per CDR3 protein. The table shows about 350,000 distinct CDR3 sequences, with about 18% occurring only once. The CDR3 sequence is 17 residues long. The V gene's germline CDR1 is SGHRS and CDR2 YFSETQ. The V end lost 0 bases, the J end lost 4 bases, and 20 bases lay between the germline ends. This clonotype showed up just a few times.

This chain connects TRBV5-1 to TRBJ2-7, with D possibly being TRBD1 or TRBD2 (6 bases each). Sequenced: blood. This sequence was found in a woman in her 30s with Graves' hyperthyroidism that later progressed to Graves' ophthalmopathy. CDR3 coding DNA: TGCGCCAGCAGCTTGGTACCGGGGGCCGGGGGCCGGTACGAGCAGTACTTC. Residues: CASSLVPGAGGRYEQYF.